The entry that follows covers one T cell receptor beta chain sequence. Antigen specificity is unknown. The data belong to a study of T cell responses to AZD1222 COVID-19 vaccine. Study-level results: When two AZD1222 doses had been given, Spike-specific TCR breadth and depth rose. The donors showed a predominance of white British ancestry and of females, with possible underestimation of clonal diversity.

Per germline, CDR1 MDHEN and CDR2 SYDVKM. CDR3 length: 13 residues. V lost 7 bases and J 7 bases, leaving 14 bases between the germline ends. Using immunoSEQ multiplex PCR, the repertoire was profiled, and TCRdb retains in-frame clones only, with some absent. The table has around 180,000 clones, roughly 88% seen once. The sequencing used peripheral blood, collected on day 0 of AZD1222 vaccination. This clonotype was sampled from an adult in good health. The chain joins TRBV28 to TRBJ1-5; no reliable D call. CDR3 region: CASMIRVGQPQHF. The CDR3 region has the DNA TGTGCCAGCATGATCCGGGTTGGGCAGCCCCAGCATTTT.